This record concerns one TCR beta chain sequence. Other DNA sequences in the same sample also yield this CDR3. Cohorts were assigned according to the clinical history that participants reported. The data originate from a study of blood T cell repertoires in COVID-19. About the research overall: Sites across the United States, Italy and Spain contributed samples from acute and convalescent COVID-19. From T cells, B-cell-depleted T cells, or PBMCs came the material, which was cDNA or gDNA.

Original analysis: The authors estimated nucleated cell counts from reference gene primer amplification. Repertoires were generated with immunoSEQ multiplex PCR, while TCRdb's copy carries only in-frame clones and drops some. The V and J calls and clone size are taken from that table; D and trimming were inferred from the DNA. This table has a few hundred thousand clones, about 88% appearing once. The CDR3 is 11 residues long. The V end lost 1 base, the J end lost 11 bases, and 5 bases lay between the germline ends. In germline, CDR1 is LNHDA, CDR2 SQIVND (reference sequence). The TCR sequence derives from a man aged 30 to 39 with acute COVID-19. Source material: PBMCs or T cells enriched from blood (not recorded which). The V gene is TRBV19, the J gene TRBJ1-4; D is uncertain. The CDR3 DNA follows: TGTGCCAGTAGTATAGGCGGTAAACTGTTTTTT. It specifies CASSIGGKLFF.